This TCR beta chain was recorded in a study of CD8 T cells in ankylosing spondylitis. As regards this clonotype: Its antigen is not identified.

There are 14 residues in the CDR3. Trimming removed 3 bases from V and 4 bases from J; junction bases left unmatched: 3. Scientists made TCR beta libraries using quantitative 5'-RACE with molecular barcodes. TCRdb independently ran MiXCR on the 5' RACE reads; one entry per CDR3 protein. Among more than 600,000 distinct CDR3 sequences listed, roughly 19% were seen once. Broader study findings: With a CD8+ phenotype, disease-linked clones were relatively rare in peripheral blood. Seemingly distinctive of ankylosing spondylitis blood was a TCR beta motif formed by eight highly homologous variants. Earlier authors reported some of these motif variants in reactive arthritis synovial fluid and blood. Within matched ankylosing spondylitis synovial fluid, disease-linked clones were reportedly significantly enriched.

This chain links TRBV12-3 or TRBV12-4 with TRBJ2-7; 10 bases map to TRBD2. The material sequenced was blood, either unsorted or a sorted T cell fraction (not recorded which). The sequence was collected from a male donor with ankylosing spondylitis. DNA of the CDR3: TGTGCCAGCAGTTTCGGGACTAGCGCTTACGAGCAGTACTTC. Its protein product is CASSFGTSAYEQYF.